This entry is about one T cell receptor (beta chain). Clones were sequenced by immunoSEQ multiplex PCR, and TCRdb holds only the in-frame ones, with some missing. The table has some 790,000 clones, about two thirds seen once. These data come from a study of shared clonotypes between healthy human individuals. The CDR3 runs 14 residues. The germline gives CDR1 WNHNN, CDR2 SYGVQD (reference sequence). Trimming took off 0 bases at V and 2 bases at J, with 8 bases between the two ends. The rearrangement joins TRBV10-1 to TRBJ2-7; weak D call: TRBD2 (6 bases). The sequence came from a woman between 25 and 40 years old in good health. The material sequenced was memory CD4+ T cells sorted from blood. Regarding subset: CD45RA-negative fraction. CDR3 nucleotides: TGCGCCAGCAGTGAGTCTTCGGGGGCCTACGAGCAGTACTTC. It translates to CASSESSGAYEQYF.